The 12 T cell receptor beta chains presented below share a single source sample, sequenced in a study of cytomegalovirus exposure and HLA in healthy donors. This PCR relied on a set of 60 Vbeta primers and 13 Jbeta primers. This table comes from immunoSEQ multiplex PCR, and its TCRdb copy is limited to in-frame clones, with some not included. The table includes over 85,000 clones, 73% detected once. The sequenced sample consisted of PBMCs. The receptors were gathered from a man aged 40-49 years in good health and CMV-seronegative.

This rearrangement joins TRBV2 to TRBJ2-5; TRBD1 aligns across 7 bases. The J call may not be correct, given that the DNA end is closer to TRBJ2-7. The CDR3 is 14 residues long. Germline V CDR1 and CDR2: SNHLY, FYNNEI. CDR3 sequence (DNA): TGTGCCAGCAGTGAGCGGCAGGGGGCCTACGAGCAGTACTTC. Its translation: CASSERQGAYEQYF.

This chain links TRBV6-5 with TRBJ2-2, with TRBD1 matching 8 bases. The CDR3 length is 15 residues. CDR1 is MNHEY, CDR2 SVGAGI, per germline. Germline trimming cut 2 bases from V and 3 bases from J; bases unmatched to any gene: 2. The chain's CDR3 is CASSYADRDTGELFF. The DNA for the CDR3 is TGTGCCAGCAGTTACGCGGACAGGGACACCGGGGAGCTGTTTTTT.

About this clone: A junction boundary mismatches the germline segment, possibly from a read error. This sequence joins TRBV7-9 and TRBJ2-1; tentatively, D is TRBD1 (5 bases). From germline, CDR1 is SEHNR and CDR2 FQNEAQ (reference sequence). This CDR3 contains 14 residues. CDR3 sequence: CSSSLRVVGLVQFF. As DNA, the CDR3 is TGTTCCAGCAGCTTACGAGTCGTGGGGCTGGTGCAGTTCTTC.

CDR3 loop: CASSEGLAGVSYEQYF. The CDR3, as DNA: TGTGCCAGCAGTGAAGGTCTGGCAGGCGTCTCCTACGAGCAGTACTTC. The chain couples TRBV2 to TRBJ2-7; D remains ambiguous. The CDR3 contains 16 residues. Germline loops: CDR1 SNHLY, CDR2 FYNNEI. Trimming removed 1 base at V and 0 bases at J, with 13 bases between. Complete variable domain (other parts from reference TRBV2 and TRBJ2-7): EPEVTQTPSHQVTQMGQEVILRCVPISNHLYFYWYRQILGQKVEFLVSFYNNEISEKSEIFDDQFSVERPDGSNFTLKIRSTKLEDSAMYFCASSEGLAGVSYEQYFGPGTRLTVT.

This chain connects TRBV10-1 to TRBJ2-7, with 9 bases matching TRBD1. Trimming at V came to 7 bases and at J to 3 bases, leaving 13 bases not matched to a gene. The CDR3 contains 16 residues. The germline V gene encodes CDR1 WNHNN and CDR2 SYGVQD (reference sequence). CDR3 residues: CASIRSGTGRDYEQYF. Here the CDR3 DNA reads TGCGCCAGCATCCGAAGTGGGACAGGGCGGGACTACGAGCAGTACTTC.

This clone was recorded a few times. V gene TRBV7-6 combines with J gene TRBJ1-4, with D tentatively TRBD1 (6 bases). Germline CDR1 SGHVS, CDR2 FNYEAQ. The V end lost 1 base, the J end lost 4 bases, and 10 bases lay between the germline ends. CDR3 length: 15 amino acids. The CDR3 loop reads CASSLEGHYNEKLFF. In DNA, the CDR3 is TGTGCCAGCAGCTTAGAGGGACACTATAATGAAAAACTGTTTTTT. The full variable domain, with the rest looked up from reference TRBV7-6 and TRBJ1-4, is GAGVSQSPRYKVTKRGQDVALRCDPISGHVSLYWYRQALGQGPEFLTYFNYEAQQDKSGLPNDRFSAERPEGSISTLTIQRTEQRDSAMYRCASSLEGHYNEKLFFGSGTQLSVL.

The V and J genes are TRBV5-1 and TRBJ1-3; TRBD1 aligns across 7 bases. Trimming took 4 bases from V and 1 from J; bases not matched to a gene: 5. The CDR3 length is 15 residues. Germline V gene lookup returns CDR1 SGHRS and CDR2 YFSETQ. CDR3 nucleotide sequence: TGCGCCAGCAGCGTCTTGGGACAGTCTGGAAACACCATATATTTT. Its protein is CASSVLGQSGNTIYF.

This chain links TRBV13 with TRBJ1-4, with D uncertain. Per germline, CDR1 PRHDT and CDR2 FYEKMQ (reference sequence). The CDR3 covers 13 residues. V was pared by 1 base and J by 4 bases, with 4 bases between. The CDR3 loop reads CASSLANNEKLFF. CDR3 coding DNA: TGTGCCAGCAGCTTAGCCAATAATGAAAAACTGTTTTTT.

This clone turned up a few times. The chain is built from TRBV18 and TRBJ2-2; D is ambiguous. Per the germline V gene, CDR1 is KGHSH and CDR2 is LQKENI. Trimming pared 1 base from V and 6 bases from J, leaving 3 bases between. The CDR3 loop spans 12 amino acids. The CDR3 DNA reads TGTGCCAGCTCACCACAGCCCGGGGAGCTGTTTTTT. This translates into CASSPQPGELFF.

The sample holds a few counts of this clone. The chain uses TRBV5-4 and TRBJ1-2; a possible D gene is TRBD1 (5 bases). Deletions cut 6 bases from V and 4 bases from J, with 16 bases between. Germline CDR1 is SGHNT and CDR2 is YYREEE (reference sequence). The CDR3 sequence is 14 residues long. CDR3 nucleotide sequence: TGTGCCAGCAACACCATCGACAGTTCCTATGGCTACACCTTC. This encodes CASNTIDSSYGYTF.

The chain carries TRBV15 and TRBJ1-2; D is uncertain. Trimming removed 3 bases at V and 8 bases at J, with 10 bases between. The CDR3 totals 12 residues. Germline V gene data show CDR1 as LNHNV and CDR2 as YYDKDF (reference sequence). CDR3 region: CATSSPGWGYTF. The CDR3, as DNA: TGTGCCACCAGCAGCCCGGGGTGGGGCTACACCTTC. Supplemented by reference TRBV15 and TRBJ1-2, the full variable domain reads DAMVIQNPRYQVTQFGKPVTLSCSQTLNHNVMYWYQQKSSQAPKLLFHYYDKDFNNEADTPDNFQSRRPNTSFCFLDIRSPGLGDTAMYLCATSSPGWGYTFGSGTRLTVV.

This chain connects TRBV11-2 to TRBJ2-3, with TRBD2 identical over 12 bases. The germline V gene encodes CDR1 SGHAT and CDR2 FQNNGV. With V trimmed by 4 bases and J by 0 bases, 5 bases remained unmatched. The CDR3 length is 17 residues. CDR3 DNA: TGTGCCAGCAGCTCAGGGACTAGCGGGCGCAGCACAGATACGCAGTATTTT. This codes for CASSSGTSGRSTDTQYF.